This TCR beta chain was recorded in a study of T cell repertoires in cytomegalovirus infection. Ten or more counts support this clonotype. The antigen is unknown. This CDR3 is built from 17 residues. The J segment lost 0 bases and the V segment lost 8 bases, leaving 13 bases of the junction unmatched. CDR1 ENHRY and CDR2 SYGVKD come from the germline V gene. TCRdb used MiXCR to reprocess the reads, holding one entry per CDR3 protein. The profile covers 250,000 to 300,000 distinct CDR3 sequences, with 22% appearing a single time and roughly 20% taken by the ten largest. V usage is TRBV10-3 and J usage is TRBJ1-2; 9 positions match TRBD1. The clonotype originates from a human donor in good health (CMV status not recorded). Some clones in this sample may be carry-over from other donors' samples. This sample comprised cultured PBMCs, obtained from culture after CMV antigen stimulation. The CDR3 here is CAIPREQGALPNYGYTF. For the CDR3, the DNA is TGTGCCATCCCCCGGGAACAGGGGGCTTTACCTAACTATGGCTACACCTTC.